This T cell receptor (beta chain) was recorded in a study of cytomegalovirus exposure and HLA in healthy donors. Details on this clone: Its antigen is unidentified.

It was with 60 Vbeta and 13 Jbeta primers that the PCR ran. The method was immunoSEQ multiplex PCR; TCRdb's version includes in-frame clones alone and lacks a portion of them. The table shows 150,000 or so clones, with 60% to 85% occurring only once. V lost 0 bases, J lost 4 bases, and 10 bases lay in between. CDR1 and CDR2 (germline): LNHDA, SQIVND (reference sequence). The CDR3 runs to 14 residues. Study-wide findings and caveats: In presence/absence analyses, roughly uniform sequencing depth across donors was assumed. Some V segments, including TRBV6-2 and TRBV6-3, were excluded as indistinguishable. Apart from CMV serostatus, no immune exposure information was available. Most TCR sequences were rare, but some public TCRs occurred in many donors.

This sequence joins TRBV19 and TRBJ2-7; no clear D gene. The sequencing input was PBMCs. The source is a man aged 40-55 years in good health and CMV-seropositive. CDR3 nucleotides: TGTGCCAGTAGTATAGACTACTCTCCTTACGAGCAGTACTTC. This codes for CASSIDYSPYEQYF. The full variable domain, rest sourced from reference TRBV19 and TRBJ2-7, is DGGITQSPKYLFRKEGQNVTLSCEQNLNHDAMYWYRQDPGQGLRLIYYSQIVNDFQKGDIAEGYSVSREKKESFPLTVTSAQKNPTAFYLCASSIDYSPYEQYFGPGTRLTVT.